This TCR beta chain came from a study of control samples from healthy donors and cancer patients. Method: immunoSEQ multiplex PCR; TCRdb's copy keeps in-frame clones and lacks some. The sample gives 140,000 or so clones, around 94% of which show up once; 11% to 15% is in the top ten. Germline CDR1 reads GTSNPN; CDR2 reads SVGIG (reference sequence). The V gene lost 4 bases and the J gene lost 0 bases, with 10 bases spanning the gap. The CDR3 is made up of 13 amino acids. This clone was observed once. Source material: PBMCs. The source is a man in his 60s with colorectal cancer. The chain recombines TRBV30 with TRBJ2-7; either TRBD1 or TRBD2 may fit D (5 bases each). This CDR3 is CAWTGQGSYEQYF. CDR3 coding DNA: TGTGCCTGGACGGGGCAGGGCTCCTACGAGCAGTACTTC.